This T cell receptor beta chain was sequenced in a study of blood T cells in healthy people across ages. Whole-study results and caveats: Roughly linear age-related decline in beta diversity appeared, significant by age approximately 43.

Worth noting for this clonotype: Antigen specificity is unknown.

With a J-beta primer mix and a sample-barcoded 5' primer, a second PCR ran about 7 to 12 cycles. TCRdb reprocessed the 5' RACE reads via MiXCR and lists one record per CDR3 protein. The sample consists of 600,000 to 850,000 distinct CDR3 sequences, approximately 43% of them appearing once. Looked up from germline, CDR1 is DFQATT and CDR2 is SNEGSKA (reference sequence). The CDR3 runs 15 residues. Trimming shortened V by 0 bases and J by 7 bases, and 18 bases separated the two germline ends. The sequenced material came from blood. This TCR came from an older woman in good health. This chain uses TRBV20-1 with TRBJ1-2; D gene uncertain. DNA of the CDR3: TGCAGTGCTAGAGATCCCTCCGCAGCTGGCGGTGGCTACACCTTC. The encoded protein is CSARDPSAAGGGYTF.